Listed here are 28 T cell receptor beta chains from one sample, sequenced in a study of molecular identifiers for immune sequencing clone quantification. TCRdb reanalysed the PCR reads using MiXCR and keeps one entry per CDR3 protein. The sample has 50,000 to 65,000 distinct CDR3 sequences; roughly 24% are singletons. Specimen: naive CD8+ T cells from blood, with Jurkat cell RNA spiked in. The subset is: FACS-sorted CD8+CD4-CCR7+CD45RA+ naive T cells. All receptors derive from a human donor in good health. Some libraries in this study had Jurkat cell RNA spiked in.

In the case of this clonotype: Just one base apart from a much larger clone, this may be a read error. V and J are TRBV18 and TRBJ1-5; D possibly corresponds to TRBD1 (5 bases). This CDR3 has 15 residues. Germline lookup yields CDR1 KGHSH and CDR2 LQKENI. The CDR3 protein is CASPPDDSINQPQHF. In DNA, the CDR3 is TGTGCCAGCCCACCTGATGACAGTATCAATCAGCCCCAGCATTTT.

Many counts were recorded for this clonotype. As DNA, the CDR3 is TGTGCCAGCCCGCTAGACCTGAACACCGGGGAGCTGTTTTTT. Translated, it gives CASPLDLNTGELFF. The gene calls are TRBV7-9 and TRBJ2-2; D unresolved. Germline V CDR1 and CDR2: SEHNR, FQNEAQ (reference sequence). V shed 8 bases and J shed 1 base, with 11 bases lying between them. CDR3 size: 14 residues.

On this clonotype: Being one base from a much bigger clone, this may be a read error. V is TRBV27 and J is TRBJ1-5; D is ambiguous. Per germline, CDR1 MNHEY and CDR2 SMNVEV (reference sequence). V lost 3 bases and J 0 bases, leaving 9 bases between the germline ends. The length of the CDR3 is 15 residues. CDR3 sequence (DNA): TGTGCCAGCAGTTTTTGTGGTTATAGCAATCAGCCCCAGCATTTT. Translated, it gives CASSFCGYSNQPQHF.

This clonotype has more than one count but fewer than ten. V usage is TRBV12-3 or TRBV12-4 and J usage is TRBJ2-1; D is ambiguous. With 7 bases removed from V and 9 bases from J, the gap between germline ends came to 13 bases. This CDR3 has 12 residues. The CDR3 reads CASTPVPGEQFF. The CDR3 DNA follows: TGTGCCAGCACCCCAGTCCCAGGTGAGCAGTTCTTC.

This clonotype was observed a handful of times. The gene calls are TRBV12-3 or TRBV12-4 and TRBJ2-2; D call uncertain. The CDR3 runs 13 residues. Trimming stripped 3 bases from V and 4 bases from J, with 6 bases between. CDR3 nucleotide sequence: TGTGCCAGCAGTTTTCTGGGCACCGGGGAGCTGTTTTTT. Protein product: CASSFLGTGELFF.

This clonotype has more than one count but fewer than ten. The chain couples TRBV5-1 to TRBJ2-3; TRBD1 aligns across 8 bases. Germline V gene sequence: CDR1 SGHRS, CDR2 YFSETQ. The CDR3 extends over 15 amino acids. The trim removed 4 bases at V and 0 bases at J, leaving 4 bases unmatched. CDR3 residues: CASSGGQGSTDTQYF. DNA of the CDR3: TGCGCCAGCAGCGGAGGACAGGGAAGCACAGATACGCAGTATTTT.

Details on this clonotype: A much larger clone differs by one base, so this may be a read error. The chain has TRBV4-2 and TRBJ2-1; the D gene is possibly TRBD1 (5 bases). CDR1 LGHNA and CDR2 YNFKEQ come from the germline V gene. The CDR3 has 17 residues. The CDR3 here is CAGSQSPSDSSYNEQFF. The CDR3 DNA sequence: TGTGCCGGCAGTCAAAGTCCCAGTGACAGCTCCTACAATGAGCAGTTCTTC.

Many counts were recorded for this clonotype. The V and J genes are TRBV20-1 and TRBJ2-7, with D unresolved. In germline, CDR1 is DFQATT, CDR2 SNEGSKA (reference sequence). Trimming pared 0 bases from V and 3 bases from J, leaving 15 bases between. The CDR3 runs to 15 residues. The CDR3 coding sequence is TGCAGTGCTAGAGATTGGGCAGTTGGCCTCTACGAGCAGTACTTC. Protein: CSARDWAVGLYEQYF.

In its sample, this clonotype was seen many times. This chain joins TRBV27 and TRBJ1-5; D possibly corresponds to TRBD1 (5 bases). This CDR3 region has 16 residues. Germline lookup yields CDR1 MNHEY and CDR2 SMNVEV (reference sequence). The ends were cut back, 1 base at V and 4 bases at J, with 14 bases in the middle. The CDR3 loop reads CASSLFGTGYNQPQHF. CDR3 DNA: TGTGCCAGCAGTTTATTCGGAACAGGTTATAATCAGCCCCAGCATTTT.

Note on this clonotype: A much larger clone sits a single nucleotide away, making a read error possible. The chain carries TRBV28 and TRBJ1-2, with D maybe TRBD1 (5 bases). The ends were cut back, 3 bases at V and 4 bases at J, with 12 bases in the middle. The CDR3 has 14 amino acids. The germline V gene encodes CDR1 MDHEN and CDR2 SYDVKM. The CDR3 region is CASSFGQVSYGYTF. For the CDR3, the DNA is TGTGCCAGCAGTTTCGGACAAGTCTCCTATGGCTACACCTTC.

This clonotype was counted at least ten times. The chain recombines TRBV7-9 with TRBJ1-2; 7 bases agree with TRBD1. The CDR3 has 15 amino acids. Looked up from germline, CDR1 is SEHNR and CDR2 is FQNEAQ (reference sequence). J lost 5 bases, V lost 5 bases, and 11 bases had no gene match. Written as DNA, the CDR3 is TGTGCCAGCAGCCCACAGGGACAGCTAAATTATGGCTACACCTTC. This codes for CASSPQGQLNYGYTF.

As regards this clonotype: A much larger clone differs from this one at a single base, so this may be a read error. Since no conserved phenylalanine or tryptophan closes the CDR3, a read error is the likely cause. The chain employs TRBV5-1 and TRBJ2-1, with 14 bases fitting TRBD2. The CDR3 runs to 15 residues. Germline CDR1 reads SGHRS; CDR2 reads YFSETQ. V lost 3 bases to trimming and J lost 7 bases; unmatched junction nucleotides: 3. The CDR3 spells CASSWGTSGRNEQFY. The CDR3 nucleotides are TGCGCCAGCAGCTGGGGGACTAGCGGGAGAAATGAGCAGTTCTAC.

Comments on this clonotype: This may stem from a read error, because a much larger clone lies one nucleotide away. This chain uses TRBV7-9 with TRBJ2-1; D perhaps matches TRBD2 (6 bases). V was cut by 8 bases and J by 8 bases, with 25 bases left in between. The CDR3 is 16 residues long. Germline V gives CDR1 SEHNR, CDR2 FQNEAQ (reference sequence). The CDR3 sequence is CASGGRGTLTVDEQFF. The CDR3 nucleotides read TGTGCCAGCGGGGGGAGAGGGACCTTAACGGTGGATGAGCAGTTCTTC.

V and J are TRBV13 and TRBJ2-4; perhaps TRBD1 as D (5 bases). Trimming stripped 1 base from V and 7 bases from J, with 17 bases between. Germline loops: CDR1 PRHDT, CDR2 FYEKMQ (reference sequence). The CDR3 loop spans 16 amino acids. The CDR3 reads CASSLEARGPINIQYF. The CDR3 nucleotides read TGTGCCAGCAGCTTAGAGGCAAGGGGCCCCATTAACATTCAGTACTTC.

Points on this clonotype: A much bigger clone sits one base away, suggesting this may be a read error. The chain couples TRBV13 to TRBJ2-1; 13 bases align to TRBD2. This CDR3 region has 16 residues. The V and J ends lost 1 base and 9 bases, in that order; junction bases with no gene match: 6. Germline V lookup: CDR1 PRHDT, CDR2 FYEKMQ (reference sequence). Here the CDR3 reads CASSLELAGGRGEQFF. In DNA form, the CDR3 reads TGTGCCAGCAGCTTAGAACTAGCGGGGGGGAGAGGTGAGCAGTTCTTC.

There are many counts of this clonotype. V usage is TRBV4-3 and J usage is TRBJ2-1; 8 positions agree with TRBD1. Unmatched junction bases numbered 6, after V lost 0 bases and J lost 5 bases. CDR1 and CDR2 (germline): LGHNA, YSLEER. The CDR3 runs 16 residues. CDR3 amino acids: CASSQDLGQADNEQFF. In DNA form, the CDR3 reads TGCGCCAGCAGCCAAGATTTGGGACAGGCCGACAATGAGCAGTTCTTC.

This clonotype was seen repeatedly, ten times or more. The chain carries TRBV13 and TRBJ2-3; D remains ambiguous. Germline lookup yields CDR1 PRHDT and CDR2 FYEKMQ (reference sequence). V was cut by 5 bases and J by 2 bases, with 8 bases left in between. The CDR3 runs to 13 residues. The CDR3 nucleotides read TGTGCCAGCAGCGTGGGAACCACAGATACGCAGTATTTT. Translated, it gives CASSVGTTDTQYF.

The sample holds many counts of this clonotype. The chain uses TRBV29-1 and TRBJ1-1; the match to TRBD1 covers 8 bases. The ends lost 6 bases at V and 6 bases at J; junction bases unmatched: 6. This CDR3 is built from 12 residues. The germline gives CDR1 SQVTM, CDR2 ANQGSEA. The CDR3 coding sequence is TGCAGCGTCCAGGGGGCTTTCGCTGAAGCTTTCTTT. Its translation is CSVQGAFAEAFF.

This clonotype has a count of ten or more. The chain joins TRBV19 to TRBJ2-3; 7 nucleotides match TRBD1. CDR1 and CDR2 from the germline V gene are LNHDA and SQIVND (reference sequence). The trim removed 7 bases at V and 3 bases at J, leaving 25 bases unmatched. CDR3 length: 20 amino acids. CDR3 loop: CASTGFDRARVGNHTDTQYF. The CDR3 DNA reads TGTGCCAGTACCGGCTTCGACAGGGCCCGTGTCGGGAATCATACAGATACGCAGTATTTT.

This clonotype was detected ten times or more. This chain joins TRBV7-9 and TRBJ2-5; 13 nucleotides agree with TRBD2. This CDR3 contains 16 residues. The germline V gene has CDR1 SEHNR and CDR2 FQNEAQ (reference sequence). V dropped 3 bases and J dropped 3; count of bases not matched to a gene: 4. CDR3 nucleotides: TGTGCCAGCAGCTTCTTGACTAGCGGGGGGAAAGAGACCCAGTACTTC. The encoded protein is CASSFLTSGGKETQYF.

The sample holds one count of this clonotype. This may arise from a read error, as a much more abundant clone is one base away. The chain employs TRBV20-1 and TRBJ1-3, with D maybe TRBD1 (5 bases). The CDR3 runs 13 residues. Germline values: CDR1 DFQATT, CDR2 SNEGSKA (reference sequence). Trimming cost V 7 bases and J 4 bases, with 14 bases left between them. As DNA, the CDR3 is TGCAGTGTTTCGATGGGGCTAGGAAACACCATATATTTT. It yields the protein CSVSMGLGNTIYF.

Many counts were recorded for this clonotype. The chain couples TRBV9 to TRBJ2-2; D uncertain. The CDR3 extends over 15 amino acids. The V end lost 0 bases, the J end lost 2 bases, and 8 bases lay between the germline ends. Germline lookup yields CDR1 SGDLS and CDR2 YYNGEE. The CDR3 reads CASSVVARNTGELFF. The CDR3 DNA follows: TGTGCCAGCAGCGTAGTTGCCAGAAACACCGGGGAGCTGTTTTTT. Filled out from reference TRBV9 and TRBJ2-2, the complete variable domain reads DSGVTQTPKHLITATGQRVTLRCSPRSGDLSVYWYQQSLDQGLQFLIQYYNGEERAKGNILERFSAQQFPDLHSELNLSSLELGDSALYFCASSVVARNTGELFFGEGSRLTVL.

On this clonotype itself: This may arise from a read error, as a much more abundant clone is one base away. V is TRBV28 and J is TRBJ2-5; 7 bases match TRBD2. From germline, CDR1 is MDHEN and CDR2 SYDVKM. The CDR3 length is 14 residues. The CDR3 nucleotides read TGTGCCAGCAGTTTATTAGCGGGTCAAGAGACCCGGTACTTC. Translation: CASSLLAGQETRYF.

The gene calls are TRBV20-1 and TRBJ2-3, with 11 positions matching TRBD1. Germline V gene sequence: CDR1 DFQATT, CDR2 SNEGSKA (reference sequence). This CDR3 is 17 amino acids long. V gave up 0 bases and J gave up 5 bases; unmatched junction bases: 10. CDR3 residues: CSARDPGQGAPGDTQYF. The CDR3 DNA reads TGCAGTGCTAGAGATCCCGGACAGGGGGCACCCGGAGATACGCAGTATTTT.

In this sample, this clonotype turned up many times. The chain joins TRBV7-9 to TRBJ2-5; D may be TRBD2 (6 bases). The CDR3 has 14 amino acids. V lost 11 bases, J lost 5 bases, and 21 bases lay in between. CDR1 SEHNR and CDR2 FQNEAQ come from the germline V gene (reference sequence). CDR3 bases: TGTGCCGCAGCGGGTCCCGGCAGGATGGAGACCCAGTACTTC. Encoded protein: CAAAGPGRMETQYF.

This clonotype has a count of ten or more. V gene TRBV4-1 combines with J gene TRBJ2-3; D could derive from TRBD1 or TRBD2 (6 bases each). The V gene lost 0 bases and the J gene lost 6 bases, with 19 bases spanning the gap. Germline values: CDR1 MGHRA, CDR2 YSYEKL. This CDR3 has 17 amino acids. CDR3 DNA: TGCGCCAGCAGCCAAGACTCGAGGGGGGCCCGACGGGATACGCAGTATTTT. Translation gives CASSQDSRGARRDTQYF.

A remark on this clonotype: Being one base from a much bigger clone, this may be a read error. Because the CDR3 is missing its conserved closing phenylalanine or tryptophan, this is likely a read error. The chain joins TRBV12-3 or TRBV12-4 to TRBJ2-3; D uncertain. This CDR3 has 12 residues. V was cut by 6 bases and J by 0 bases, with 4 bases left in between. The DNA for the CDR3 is TGTGCCAGCAGACACAGCACAGATACGCAGTATTCT. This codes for CASRHSTDTQYS.

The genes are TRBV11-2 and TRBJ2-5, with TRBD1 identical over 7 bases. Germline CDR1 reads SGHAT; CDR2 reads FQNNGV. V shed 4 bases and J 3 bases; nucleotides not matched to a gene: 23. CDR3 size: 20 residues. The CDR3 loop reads CASSSHHRGQAPELKETQYF. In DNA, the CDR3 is TGTGCCAGCAGCTCCCACCATCGCGGACAGGCACCAGAATTGAAAGAGACCCAGTACTTC. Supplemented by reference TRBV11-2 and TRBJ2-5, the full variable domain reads EAGVAQSPRYKIIEKRQSVAFWCNPISGHATLYWYQQILGQGPKLLIQFQNNGVVDDSQLPKDRFSAERLKGVDSTLKIQPAKLEDSAVYLCASSSHHRGQAPELKETQYFGPGTRLLVL.